The present T cell receptor (beta chain) was sequenced within a study of CD8+ T cells in alopecia areata. About the research overall: Female C3H/HeJ mice aged about 7-10 weeks received skin from spontaneously alopecic C3H/HeJ graft donors aged roughly 6-12 months. Findings and limits, study-wide: Scalp repertoires also include resident alphabeta T cells from normal skin. Possibly as an HLA-related effect, TCR sharing across patients appeared less clear than in mice. Researchers report lesional scalp, most notably alopecia totalis/universalis, outstripped normal scalp in clonality.

In germline, CDR1 is NNHDY, CDR2 SYVADS. V lost 5 bases, J lost 1 base, and 3 bases stayed unmatched. The CDR3 is 15 amino acids. Extracted RNA was reverse transcribed, and the resulting cDNA served as sequencing template. The assay was immunoSEQ multiplex PCR, and TCRdb's table has in-frame clones only and misses some. The counts give some 120,000 clones, none of them seen only once; 20% is held by the top ten. There are a few counts of this clone. Its antigen is not identified. Gene names and germline match the mouse. From the germline J gene comes the end of the CDR3, since the read stops 4 residues before it. Other DNA variants within this sample encode the same CDR3.

The sequencing sample was made of lesional skin. The rearrangement uses TRBV13-3 and TRBJ2-2, with 9 bases aligning to TRBD2. This clonotype originated in a C3H/HeJ mouse with alopecia areata. The strain's MHC haplotype is H2-k. The CDR3 reads CASSPTGGNTGQLYF. CDR3 DNA (partial): TGTGCCAGCAGCCCGACTGGGGGAAACACCGGG.